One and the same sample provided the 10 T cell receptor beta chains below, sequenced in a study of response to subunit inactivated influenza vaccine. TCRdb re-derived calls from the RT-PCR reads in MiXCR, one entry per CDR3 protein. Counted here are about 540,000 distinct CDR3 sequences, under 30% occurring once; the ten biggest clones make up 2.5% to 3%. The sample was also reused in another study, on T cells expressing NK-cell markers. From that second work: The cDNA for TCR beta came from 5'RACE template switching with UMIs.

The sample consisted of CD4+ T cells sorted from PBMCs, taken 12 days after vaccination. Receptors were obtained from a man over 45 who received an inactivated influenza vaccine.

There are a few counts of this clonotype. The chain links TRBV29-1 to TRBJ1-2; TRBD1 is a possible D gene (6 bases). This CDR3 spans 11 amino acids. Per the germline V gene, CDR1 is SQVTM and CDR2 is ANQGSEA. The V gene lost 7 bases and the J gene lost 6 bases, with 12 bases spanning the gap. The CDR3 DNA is TGCAGCGACGCAGGGGTTAATGGCTACACCTTC. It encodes CSDAGVNGYTF.

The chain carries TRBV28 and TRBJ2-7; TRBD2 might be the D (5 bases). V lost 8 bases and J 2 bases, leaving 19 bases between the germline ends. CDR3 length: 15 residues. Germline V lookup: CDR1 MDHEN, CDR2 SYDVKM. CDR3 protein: CASRLAGRRTYEQYF. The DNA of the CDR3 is TGTGCCAGCCGCCTAGCCGGCAGGCGGACCTACGAGCAGTACTTC.

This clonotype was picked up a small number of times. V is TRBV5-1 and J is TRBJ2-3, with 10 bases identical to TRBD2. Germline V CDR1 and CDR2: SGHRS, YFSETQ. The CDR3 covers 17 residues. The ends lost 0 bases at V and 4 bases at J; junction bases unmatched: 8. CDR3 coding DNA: TGCGCCAGCAGCTTGGCCGGTCTAGCGGGAGAGGCAGATACGCAGTATTTT. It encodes CASSLAGLAGEADTQYF. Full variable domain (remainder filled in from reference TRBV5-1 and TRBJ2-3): KAGVTQTPRYLIKTRGQQVTLSCSPISGHRSVSWYQQTPGQGLQFLFEYFSETQRNKGNFPGRFSGRQFSNSRSEMNVSTLELGDSALYLCASSLAGLAGEADTQYFGPGTRLTVL.

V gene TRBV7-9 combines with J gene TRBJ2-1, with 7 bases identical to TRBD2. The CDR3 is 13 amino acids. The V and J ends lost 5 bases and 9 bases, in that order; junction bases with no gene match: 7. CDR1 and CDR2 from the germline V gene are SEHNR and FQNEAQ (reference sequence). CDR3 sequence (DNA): TGTGCCAGCAGCCAAAGGGGAGGGAGTGAGCAGTTCTTC. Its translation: CASSQRGGSEQFF. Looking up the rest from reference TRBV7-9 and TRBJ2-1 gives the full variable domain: DTGVSQNPRHKITKRGQNVTFRCDPISEHNRLYWYRQTLGQGPEFLTYFQNEAQLEKSRLLSDRFSAERPKGSFSTLEIQRTEQGDSAMYLCASSQRGGSEQFFGPGTRLTVL.

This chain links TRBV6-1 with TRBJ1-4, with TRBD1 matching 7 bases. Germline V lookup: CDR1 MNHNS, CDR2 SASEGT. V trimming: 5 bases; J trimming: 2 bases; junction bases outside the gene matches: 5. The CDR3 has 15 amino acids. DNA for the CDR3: TGTGCCAGCAGTACGACAGGGACCACTAATGAAAAACTGTTTTTT. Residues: CASSTTGTTNEKLFF.

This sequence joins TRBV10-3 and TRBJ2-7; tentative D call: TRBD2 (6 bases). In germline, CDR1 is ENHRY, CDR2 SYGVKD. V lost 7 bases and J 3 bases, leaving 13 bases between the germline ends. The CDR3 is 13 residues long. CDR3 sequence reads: CAITQAGGYEQYF. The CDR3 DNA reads TGTGCCATCACCCAGGCCGGGGGCTACGAGCAGTACTTC.

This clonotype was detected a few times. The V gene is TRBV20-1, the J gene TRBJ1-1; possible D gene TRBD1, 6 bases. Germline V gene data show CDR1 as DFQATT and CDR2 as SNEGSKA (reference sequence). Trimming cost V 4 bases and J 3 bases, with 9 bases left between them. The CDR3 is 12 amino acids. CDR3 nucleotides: TGCAGTGCTAACAGGGTTGACACTGAAGCTTTCTTT. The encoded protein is CSANRVDTEAFF.

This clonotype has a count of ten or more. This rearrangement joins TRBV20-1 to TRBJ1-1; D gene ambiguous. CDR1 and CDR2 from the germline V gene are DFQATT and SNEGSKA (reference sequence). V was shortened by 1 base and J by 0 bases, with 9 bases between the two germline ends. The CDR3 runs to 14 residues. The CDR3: CSARVIQLNTEAFF. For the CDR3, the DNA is TGCAGTGCTAGAGTGATACAGCTGAACACTGAAGCTTTCTTT.

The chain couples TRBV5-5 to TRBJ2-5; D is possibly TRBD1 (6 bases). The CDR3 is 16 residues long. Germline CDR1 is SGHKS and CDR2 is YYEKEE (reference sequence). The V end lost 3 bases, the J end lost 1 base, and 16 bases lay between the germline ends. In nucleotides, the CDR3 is TGTGCCAGCAGCTGGAGGCCACAGGGTAGCCAAGAGACCCAGTACTTC. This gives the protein CASSWRPQGSQETQYF.

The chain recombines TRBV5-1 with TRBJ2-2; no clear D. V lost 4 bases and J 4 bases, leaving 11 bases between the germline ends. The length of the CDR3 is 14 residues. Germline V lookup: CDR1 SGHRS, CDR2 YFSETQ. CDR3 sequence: CASSPGQITGELFF. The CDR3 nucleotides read TGCGCCAGCAGCCCCGGGCAAATCACCGGGGAGCTGTTTTTT.